One and the same sample provided the 11 T cell receptor beta chains below, sequenced in a study of blood T cell repertoires in COVID-19. Produced via immunoSEQ multiplex PCR; TCRdb's table is partial and in-frame only. Among 200,000 to 300,000 clones listed, approximately 90% were seen once. Sequenced: PBMCs or T cells enriched from blood (not recorded which). The receptors stem from a woman between 40 and 55 years old with acute COVID-19.

The rearrangement uses TRBV10-2 and TRBJ2-6; D is undetermined. CDR1 and CDR2 from the germline V gene are WSHSY and SAAADI. V was shortened by 10 bases and J by 0 bases, with 7 bases between the two germline ends. CDR3 size: 13 residues. The CDR3 coding sequence is TGCGCCACCTCTTACTCTGGGGCCAACGTCCTGACTTTC. As protein: CATSYSGANVLTF.

This chain connects TRBV7-8 to TRBJ2-7; 7 bases align to TRBD1. Looked up from germline, CDR1 is SGHVS and CDR2 is FQNEAQ. The CDR3 is 16 amino acids. The V gene end was trimmed by 6 bases and the J gene end by 4 bases; junction bases not matched to a gene: 15. Written as DNA, the CDR3 is TGTGCCAGCAGTCGAAGAGCCGGACAGGCAAGGTACGAGCAGTACTTC. Protein product: CASSRRAGQARYEQYF.

The rearrangement links TRBV6-8 to TRBJ2-1; TRBD2 matches at 7 bases. J was trimmed by 8 bases and V by 2 bases; bases with no gene match: 18. CDR1 is MNHGY and CDR2 is SAAAGT in the germline V gene. This CDR3 contains 18 residues. CDR3 coding DNA: TGTGCCAGCAGTTACCGCCGGGACTACACACGTTCGCTGGATGAGCAGTTCTTC. Translation gives CASSYRRDYTRSLDEQFF.

This chain uses TRBV5-1 with TRBJ2-3; 12 bases are shared with TRBD2. Germline CDR1 is SGHRS and CDR2 is YFSETQ. The CDR3 has 17 amino acids. The J segment lost 2 bases and the V segment lost 0 bases, leaving 4 bases of the junction unmatched. CDR3 nucleotides: TGCGCCAGCAGCTTGGCTCGACTAGCGGGGGCCACAGATACGCAGTATTTT. Residues: CASSLARLAGATDTQYF.

V is TRBV19 and J is TRBJ1-2; the match to TRBD1 covers 7 bases. The CDR3 extends over 13 amino acids. Germline assignment: CDR1 LNHDA and CDR2 SQIVND (reference sequence). V shed 5 bases, J shed 6 bases, and the junction held 6 bases outside the gene matches. The CDR3 region is CASSSRQGHGYTF. CDR3 sequence (DNA): TGTGCCAGTAGTTCCAGACAGGGTCATGGCTACACCTTC.

The chain is built from TRBV9 and TRBJ1-6; no firm D call. CDR1 is SGDLS and CDR2 is YYNGEE in the germline V gene. The CDR3 has 14 residues. V lost 3 bases and J lost 9, with 13 bases in between. The CDR3 DNA is TGTGCCAGCAGCGCATCAGACCAGGCTTCACCCCTCCACTTT. This translates into CASSASDQASPLHF. The full variable domain, completed using reference TRBV9 and TRBJ1-6, is DSGVTQTPKHLITATGQRVTLRCSPRSGDLSVYWYQQSLDQGLQFLIQYYNGEERAKGNILERFSAQQFPDLHSELNLSSLELGDSALYFCASSASDQASPLHFGNGTRLTVT.

J is TRBJ2-5 and V is TRBV18; D might be TRBD1 (5 bases). Trimming removed 3 bases at V and 6 bases at J, with 20 bases between. CDR1 is KGHSH, CDR2 LQKENI, per germline. This CDR3 comprises 16 residues. The CDR3 loop reads CASSPRVILQAKTQYF. CDR3 in DNA: TGTGCCAGCTCACCCCGCGTCATCTTACAGGCTAAGACCCAGTACTTC.

This chain connects TRBV18 to TRBJ2-1, with unresolved D. With 2 bases removed from V and 1 base from J, the gap between germline ends came to 9 bases. Germline lookup yields CDR1 KGHSH and CDR2 LQKENI. The CDR3 is made up of 15 amino acids. This CDR3 is CASSPATLSYNEQFF. As DNA, the CDR3 is TGTGCCAGCTCACCAGCGACTTTATCCTACAATGAGCAGTTCTTC.

The sample holds many counts of this clone. This chain uses TRBV4-2 with TRBJ2-1; 11 bases agree with TRBD2. J lost 4 bases, V lost 4 bases, and 12 bases had no gene match. The germline V gene has CDR1 LGHNA and CDR2 YNFKEQ. This CDR3 contains 18 residues. Here the CDR3 reads CASSPPELAGARYNEQFF. The CDR3 region has the DNA TGTGCCAGCAGCCCTCCTGAACTAGCGGGGGCAAGATACAATGAGCAGTTCTTC.

The chain carries TRBV25-1 and TRBJ2-1, with 7 nucleotides matching TRBD2. CDR3 length: 16 residues. J gave up 4 bases and V 3 bases, and 9 bases lay outside the gene matches. Per the germline V gene, CDR1 is MGHDK and CDR2 is SYGVNS. The CDR3: CASSETSPELYNEQFF. Written as DNA, the CDR3 is TGTGCCAGCAGTGAGACTAGCCCTGAACTGTACAATGAGCAGTTCTTC. The complete variable domain, with remaining parts taken from reference TRBV25-1 and TRBJ2-1, reads EADIYQTPRYLVIGTGKKITLECSQTMGHDKMYWYQQDPGMELHLIHYSYGVNSTEKGDLSSESTVSRIRTEHFPLTLESARPSHTSQYLCASSETSPELYNEQFFGPGTRLTVL.

The J gene is TRBJ2-3, the V gene TRBV4-3; TRBD1 agrees at 9 bases. The CDR3 has 14 amino acids. Germline V gives CDR1 LGHNA, CDR2 YSLEER. Trimming at V came to 5 bases and at J to 4 bases, leaving 4 bases not matched to a gene. The CDR3 is CASSSGQGPDTQYF. CDR3 nucleotide sequence: TGCGCCAGCAGCTCGGGACAGGGCCCAGATACGCAGTATTTT.